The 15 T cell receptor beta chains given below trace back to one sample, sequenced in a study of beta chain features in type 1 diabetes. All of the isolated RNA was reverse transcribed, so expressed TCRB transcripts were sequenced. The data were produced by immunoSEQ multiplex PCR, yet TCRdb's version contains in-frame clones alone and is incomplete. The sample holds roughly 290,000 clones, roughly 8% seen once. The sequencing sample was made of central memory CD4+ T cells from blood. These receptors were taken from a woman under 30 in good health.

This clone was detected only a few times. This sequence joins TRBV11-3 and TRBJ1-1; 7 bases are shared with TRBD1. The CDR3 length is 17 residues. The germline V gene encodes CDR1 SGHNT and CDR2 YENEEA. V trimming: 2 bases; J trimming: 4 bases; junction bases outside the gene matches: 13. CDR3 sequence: CASSLWGTTGLGTEAFF. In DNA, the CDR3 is TGTGCCAGCAGCTTATGGGGAACGACAGGGTTAGGCACTGAAGCTTTCTTT.

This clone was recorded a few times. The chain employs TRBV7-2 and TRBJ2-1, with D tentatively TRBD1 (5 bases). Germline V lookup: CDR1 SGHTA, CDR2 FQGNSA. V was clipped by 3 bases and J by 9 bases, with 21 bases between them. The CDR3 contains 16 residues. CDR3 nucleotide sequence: TGTGCCAGCAGCTTGAGCTACGCTCAGGGTCTGAGTGAGCAGTTCTTC. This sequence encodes CASSLSYAQGLSEQFF.

The CDR3: CASTRGAGHTGELFF. CDR3 bases: TGTGCCAGCACCCGAGGGGCAGGGCACACCGGGGAGCTGTTTTTT. The chain joins TRBV7-2 to TRBJ2-2; either TRBD1 or TRBD2 may supply D (5 bases each). The length of the CDR3 is 15 residues. With 7 bases removed from V and 3 bases from J, the gap between germline ends came to 15 bases. The V gene's germline CDR1 is SGHTA and CDR2 FQGNSA. Full variable domain (rest looked up from reference TRBV7-2 and TRBJ2-2): GAGVSQSPSNKVTEKGKDVELRCDPISGHTALYWYRQSLGQGLEFLIYFQGNSAPDKSGLPSDRFSAERTGGSVSTLTIQRTQQEDSAVYLCASTRGAGHTGELFFGEGSRLTVL.

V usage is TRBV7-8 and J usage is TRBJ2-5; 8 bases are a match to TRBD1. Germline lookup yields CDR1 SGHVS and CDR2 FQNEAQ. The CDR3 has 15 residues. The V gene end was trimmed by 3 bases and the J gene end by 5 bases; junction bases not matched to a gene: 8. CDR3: CASSFLEDRAETQYF. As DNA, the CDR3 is TGTGCCAGCAGCTTTTTAGAGGACAGGGCGGAGACCCAGTACTTC.

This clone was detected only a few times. The CDR3 DNA reads as TGTGCCAGTAGTAGGATCGAAAACTATGGCTACACCTTC. This codes for CASSRIENYGYTF. The chain has TRBV19 and TRBJ1-2; D is ambiguous. CDR1 is LNHDA, CDR2 SQIVND, per germline (reference sequence). The CDR3 sequence is 13 residues long. The V and J ends lost 4 bases and 2 bases respectively, with 8 bases between them.

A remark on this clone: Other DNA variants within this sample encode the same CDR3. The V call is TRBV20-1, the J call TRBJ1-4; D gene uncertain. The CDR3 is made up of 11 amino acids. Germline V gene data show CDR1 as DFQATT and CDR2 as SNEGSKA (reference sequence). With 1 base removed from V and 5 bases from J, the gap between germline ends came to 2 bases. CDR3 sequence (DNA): TGCAGTGCTAGAGCAAATGAAAAACTGTTTTTT. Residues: CSARANEKLFF.

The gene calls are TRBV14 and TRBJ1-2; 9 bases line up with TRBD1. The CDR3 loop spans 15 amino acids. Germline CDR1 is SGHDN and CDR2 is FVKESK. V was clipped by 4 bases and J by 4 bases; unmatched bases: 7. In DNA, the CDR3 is TGTGCCAGCAGCCCTCTGGACAGGGGAGGCTATGGCTACACCTTC. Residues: CASSPLDRGGYGYTF.

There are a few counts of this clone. The CDR3 loop reads CASSPDGDTQYF. The DNA of the CDR3 is TGTGCCAGCAGCCCTGACGGAGATACGCAGTATTTT. The rearrangement links TRBV7-9 to TRBJ2-3; D remains unclear. Germline values: CDR1 SEHNR, CDR2 FQNEAQ (reference sequence). There are 12 residues in the CDR3. Between the trimmed V and J ends, which lost 5 bases and 5 bases, there was a span of 8 bases. Based on the CDR3 plus reference TRBV7-9 and TRBJ2-3, the full variable domain is DTGVSQNPRHKITKRGQNVTFRCDPISEHNRLYWYRQTLGQGPEFLTYFQNEAQLEKSRLLSDRFSAERPKGSFSTLEIQRTEQGDSAMYLCASSPDGDTQYFGPGTRLTVL.

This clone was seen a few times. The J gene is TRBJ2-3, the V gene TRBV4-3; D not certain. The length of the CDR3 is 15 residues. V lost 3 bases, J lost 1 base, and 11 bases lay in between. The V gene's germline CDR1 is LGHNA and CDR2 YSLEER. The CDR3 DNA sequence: TGCGCCAGCAGCCACCTAATTTTGGGCACAGATACGCAGTATTTT. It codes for CASSHLILGTDTQYF.

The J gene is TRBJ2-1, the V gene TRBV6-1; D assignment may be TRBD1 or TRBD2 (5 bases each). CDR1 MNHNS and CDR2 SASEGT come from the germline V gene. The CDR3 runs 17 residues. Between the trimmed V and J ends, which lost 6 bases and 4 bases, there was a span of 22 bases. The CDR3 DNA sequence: TGTGCCAGCAGGGAACTCGGGGCCCCCGCCGCTTACAATGAGCAGTTCTTC. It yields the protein CASRELGAPAAYNEQFF.

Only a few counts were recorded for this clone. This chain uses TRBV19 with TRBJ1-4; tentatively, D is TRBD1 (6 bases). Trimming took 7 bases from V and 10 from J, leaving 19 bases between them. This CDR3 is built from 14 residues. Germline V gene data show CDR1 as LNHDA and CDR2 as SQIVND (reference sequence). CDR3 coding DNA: TGTGCCAGTACTGGCAGGGGTCGGGTTGGAAAACTGTTTTTT. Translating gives CASTGRGRVGKLFF.

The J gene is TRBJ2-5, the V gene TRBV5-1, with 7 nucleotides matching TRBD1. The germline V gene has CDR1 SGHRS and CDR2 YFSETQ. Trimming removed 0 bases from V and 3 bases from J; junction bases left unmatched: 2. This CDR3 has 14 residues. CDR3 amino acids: CASSLGQGKETQYF. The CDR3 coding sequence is TGCGCCAGCAGCTTGGGACAGGGTAAAGAGACCCAGTACTTC.

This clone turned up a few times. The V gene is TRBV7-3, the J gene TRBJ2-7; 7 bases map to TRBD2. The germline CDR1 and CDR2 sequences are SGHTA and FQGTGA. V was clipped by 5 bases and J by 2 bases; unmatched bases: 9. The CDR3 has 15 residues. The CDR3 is CASSQATSFAYEQYF. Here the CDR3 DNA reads TGTGCCAGCAGCCAAGCGACTAGCTTCGCCTACGAGCAGTACTTC.

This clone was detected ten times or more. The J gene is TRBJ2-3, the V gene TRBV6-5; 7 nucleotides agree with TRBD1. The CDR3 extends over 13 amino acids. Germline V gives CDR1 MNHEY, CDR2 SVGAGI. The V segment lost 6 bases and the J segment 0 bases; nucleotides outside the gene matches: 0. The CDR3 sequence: CASRTGSTDTQYF. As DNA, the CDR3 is TGTGCCAGCAGGACAGGGAGCACAGATACGCAGTATTTT.

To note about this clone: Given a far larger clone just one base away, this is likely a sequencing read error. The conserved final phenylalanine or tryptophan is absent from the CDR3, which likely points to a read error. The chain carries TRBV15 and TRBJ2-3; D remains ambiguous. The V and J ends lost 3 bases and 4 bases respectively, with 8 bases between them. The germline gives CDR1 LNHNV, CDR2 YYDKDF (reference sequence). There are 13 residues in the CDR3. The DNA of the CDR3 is TGTGCCACCAGCAGCCAGCCTTCAGATACGCAGTATCTT. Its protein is CATSSQPSDTQYL.